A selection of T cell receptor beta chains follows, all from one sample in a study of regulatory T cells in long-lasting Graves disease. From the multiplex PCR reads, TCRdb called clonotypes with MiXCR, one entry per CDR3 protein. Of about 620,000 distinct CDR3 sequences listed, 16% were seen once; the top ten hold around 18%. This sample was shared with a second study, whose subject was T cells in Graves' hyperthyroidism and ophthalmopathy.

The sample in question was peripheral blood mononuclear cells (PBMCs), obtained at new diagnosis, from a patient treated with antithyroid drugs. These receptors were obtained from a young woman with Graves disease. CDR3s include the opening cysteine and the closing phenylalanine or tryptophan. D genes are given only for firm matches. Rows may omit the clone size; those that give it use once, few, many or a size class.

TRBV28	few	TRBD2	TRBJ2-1	TGTGCCAGCAAGATAGCGGGCGATAGCTCCTACAATGAGCAGTTCTTC	CASKIAGDSSYNEQFF
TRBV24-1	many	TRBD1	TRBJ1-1	TGTGCCACCACTTTCGGGACAGATGGGATGAACACTGAAGCTTTCTTT	CATTFGTDGMNTEAFF
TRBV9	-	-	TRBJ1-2	TGTGCCAGCAGGAACCAGGAACGAGGCTACACCTTC	CASRNQERGYTF
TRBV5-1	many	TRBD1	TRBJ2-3	TGCGCCAGCAGCATGACGGGACAGTACACAGATACGCAGTATTTT	CASSMTGQYTDTQYF
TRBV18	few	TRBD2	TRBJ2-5	TGTGCCAGCTCTCAAGGGACTAGCGGGGGAGAGACCCAGTACTTC	CASSQGTSGGETQYF
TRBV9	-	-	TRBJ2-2	TGTGCCAGCAGCGTAGACAGGGTTGGTACCGGGGAGCTGTTTTTT	CASSVDRVGTGELFF
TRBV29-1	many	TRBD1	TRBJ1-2	TGCAGCGCCCCGACGGGGACAGCCTTAAACTATGGCTACACCTTC	CSAPTGTALNYGYTF
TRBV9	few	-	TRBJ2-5	TGTGCCAGCAGCGTAGAGGGACAATACCAAGAGACCCAGTACTTC	CASSVEGQYQETQYF
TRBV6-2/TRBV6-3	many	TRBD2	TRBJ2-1	TGTGCCAGCAGTTACCTTAGCGGGAGGGGACACAATGAGCAGTTCTTC	CASSYLSGRGHNEQFF
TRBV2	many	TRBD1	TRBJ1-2	TGTGCCAGCAGTGAGGACAGGGGGGGCTATGGCTACACCTTC	CASSEDRGGYGYTF
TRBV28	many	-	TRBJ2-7	TGTGCCAGCGGCAGTTACGAGCAGTACTTC	CASGSYEQYF
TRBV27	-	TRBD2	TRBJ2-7	TGTGCCAGCAGTTTAAGCGGTCTAGCGGGGTTGCTTAAAACCAGCGAGCAGTACTTC	CASSLSGLAGLLKTSEQYF
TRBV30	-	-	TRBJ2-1	TGTGCCTGGAGTGTAGTCAGTGAGCAGTTCTTC	CAWSVVSEQFF
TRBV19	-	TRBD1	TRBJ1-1	TGTGCCAGTAGTATAGCAGGGGGGCCGGGGACTGAAGCTTTCTTT	CASSIAGGPGTEAFF
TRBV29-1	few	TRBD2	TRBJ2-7	TGCAGCGTTGAAGCACCGGTCCTGAGCGGGAGAAGCTCCTACGAGCAGTACTTC	CSVEAPVLSGRSSYEQYF
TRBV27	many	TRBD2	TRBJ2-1	TGTGCCAGCAGGGGGGAGGGCGGGAGTTTCTACAATGAGCAGTTCTTC	CASRGEGGSFYNEQFF
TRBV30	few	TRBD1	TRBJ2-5	TGTGCCTGGACGATCGGACAGGGGGCAAAGACCCAGTACTTC	CAWTIGQGAKTQYF